The 13 T cell receptor beta chains below all came from one sample that was sequenced in a study of blood T cell repertoires in COVID-19. Measured with immunoSEQ multiplex PCR; TCRdb has only the in-frame clones, and not every one. The sample has 70,000 to 95,000 clones; 90% are singletons. Material for sequencing was peripheral blood. The source of these receptors is a human donor with active COVID-19. The donor label of this sample is uncertain.

The chain recombines TRBV30 with TRBJ1-3; D gene unclear. Germline CDR1 is GTSNPN and CDR2 is SVGIG (reference sequence). Trimming took 1 base from V and 5 from J, leaving 6 bases between them. The CDR3 sequence is 12 residues long. The CDR3 DNA is TGTGCCTGGAGTGACAGTCGAAACACCATATATTTT. Its translation is CAWSDSRNTIYF. The complete variable domain, with remaining parts taken from reference TRBV30 and TRBJ1-3, reads SQTIHQWPATLVQPVGSPLSLECTVEGTSNPNLYWYRQAAGRGLQLLFYSVGIGQISSEVPQNLSASRPQDRQFILSSKKLLLSDSGFYLCAWSDSRNTIYFGEGSWLTVV.

This clone was counted only a few times. The chain combines TRBV18 with TRBJ2-7; TRBD1 matches at 7 bases. CDR1 is KGHSH, CDR2 LQKENI, per germline. The trim removed 3 bases at V and 1 base at J, leaving 12 bases unmatched. The CDR3 sequence is 17 residues long. Here the CDR3 reads CASSPNLLGRGSYEQYF. The DNA of the CDR3 is TGTGCCAGCTCACCCAATTTGTTGGGCAGGGGGTCCTACGAGCAGTACTTC.

V usage is TRBV4-3 and J usage is TRBJ2-1, with D tentatively TRBD1 (6 bases). The V gene lost 0 bases and the J gene lost 0 bases, with 9 bases spanning the gap. The CDR3 is 16 residues long. The germline CDR1 and CDR2 sequences are LGHNA and YSLEER. The CDR3 region is CASSQEQGFSYNEQFF. In DNA, the CDR3 is TGCGCCAGCAGCCAAGAACAGGGATTCTCCTACAATGAGCAGTTCTTC.

The J gene is TRBJ1-3, the V gene TRBV12-5, with D possibly matching TRBD1 (6 bases). The CDR3 spans 14 residues. Trimming took 4 bases from V and 0 from J, leaving 7 bases between them. In germline, CDR1 is LGHNT, CDR2 FRNRAP. The CDR3 DNA reads as TGTGCTAGTGGTTGGGGACACTCTGGAAACACCATATATTTT. Translating gives CASGWGHSGNTIYF.

This clone was counted a few times. The J gene is TRBJ1-5, the V gene TRBV19; no clear D. Germline values: CDR1 LNHDA, CDR2 SQIVND (reference sequence). The CDR3 loop spans 15 amino acids. Between the trimmed V and J ends, which lost 7 bases and 6 bases, there was a span of 19 bases. Here the CDR3 DNA reads TGTGCCAGTACCCTAGCAGGTTGGGAGACTCAGCCCCAGCATTTT. Translated, it gives CASTLAGWETQPQHF.

The chain is built from TRBV6-2 or TRBV6-3 and TRBJ2-5; TRBD1 matches at 8 bases. The CDR3 length is 13 residues. V was clipped by 6 bases and J by 5 bases; unmatched bases: 5. CDR1 is MNHEY and CDR2 is SVGEGT in the germline V gene. CDR3 nucleotide sequence: TGTGCCAGCAGCCCGGGACAGGTTGAGACCCAGTACTTC. As protein: CASSPGQVETQYF.

V is TRBV28 and J is TRBJ1-2; TRBD1 is a possible D gene (5 bases). CDR3 length equals 14 residues. Germline loops: CDR1 MDHEN, CDR2 SYDVKM. The V end lost 6 bases, the J end lost 7 bases, and 18 bases lay between the germline ends. The CDR3 region has the DNA TGTGCCAGCAGGCAAAGTCCTGCAGGGTTTGGCTACACCTTC. Protein product: CASRQSPAGFGYTF.

The rearrangement uses TRBV3-1 (or the pseudogene TRBV3-2) and TRBJ2-1; 8 bases match TRBD2. With 4 bases clipped from V and 8 bases from J, the junction kept 4 bases outside the gene matches. Germline CDR1 and CDR2: LGHDT and YNNKEL (reference sequence). The CDR3 runs to 13 residues. Here the CDR3 DNA reads TGTGCCAGCAGCCCCGGGGGGGGTGATGAGCAGTTCTTC. It specifies CASSPGGGDEQFF.

The sample holds one count of this clone. This sequence joins TRBV7-2 and TRBJ2-2; the D gene is possibly TRBD1 (7 bases). CDR3 size: 15 residues. Looked up from germline, CDR1 is SGHTA and CDR2 is FQGNSA. V shed 5 bases and J shed 5 bases, with 15 bases lying between them. CDR3 sequence reads: CASSTQGGWTGELFF. The CDR3 coding sequence is TGTGCCAGCAGCACCCAGGGGGGATGGACCGGGGAGCTGTTTTTT.

This sequence joins TRBV5-1 and TRBJ2-2; D gene unclear. CDR1 SGHRS and CDR2 YFSETQ come from the germline V gene. CDR3 length: 14 amino acids. The ends were cut back, 0 bases at V and 3 bases at J, with 6 bases in the middle. The CDR3 DNA sequence: TGCGCCAGCAGCTTGGGACAACACACCGGGGAGCTGTTTTTT. This sequence encodes CASSLGQHTGELFF.

The chain recombines TRBV5-1 with TRBJ1-2; perhaps TRBD1 as D (6 bases). The CDR3 runs 15 residues. Trimming pared 4 bases from V and 2 bases from J, leaving 15 bases between. Germline lookup yields CDR1 SGHRS and CDR2 YFSETQ. CDR3 loop: CASSPGTMANYGYTF. CDR3 sequence (DNA): TGCGCCAGCAGCCCGGGGACAATGGCAAACTATGGCTACACCTTC.

This chain connects TRBV6-4 to TRBJ2-3; 13 nucleotides agree with TRBD2. The CDR3 sequence is 16 residues long. After removal of 6 bases from V and 3 bases from J, the junction contained 6 bases not matched to a gene. Germline V gene data show CDR1 as MRHNA and CDR2 as SNTAGT. CDR3 protein: CASSELAGGLTDTQYF. The CDR3 DNA reads TGTGCCAGCAGCGAACTAGCGGGGGGGCTGACAGATACGCAGTATTTT.

The chain recombines TRBV5-1 with TRBJ2-5; weak D call: TRBD2 (7 bases). Germline V CDR1 and CDR2: SGHRS, YFSETQ. CDR3 size: 16 residues. With 0 bases removed from V and 5 bases from J, the gap between germline ends came to 17 bases. The CDR3 DNA follows: TGCGCCAGCAGCTTGGTGAAGGGGGGGAGACGGGAGACCCAGTACTTC. Protein product: CASSLVKGGRRETQYF.